This TCR beta chain was identified in a study of blood T cell repertoires in COVID-19 (dated by TCRdb to about 2020). Context from the whole study: Samples from collaborators originated in the United States, Italy and Spain and spanned both the acute and convalescent phases of COVID-19. The material from the prospective study consisted of cDNA or gDNA derived from T cells, B-cell-depleted T cells, or PBMCs. The dataset comprised deeply sampled blood TCRbeta repertoires from subjects exposed to, actively infected with, or recovered from COVID-19. The repertoires were released in a freely available public database meant as a resource for research on the immune response to SARS-CoV-2. Samples came from the ongoing ImmuneRACE study (first 160 participants) plus 1,254 subjects from 6 global collaborators. Sample metadata almost always included a de-identified subject ID, COVID-19 status, age in years and sex. Where available, HLA class I and class II types were obtained from metadata supplied by the sample provider rather than from assay-based typing.

Collaborating institutions collected whole blood in K2EDTA tubes following their own protocols. For TCRbeta analysis, collaborators shipped samples as frozen whole blood, isolated PBMCs, or DNA extracted from either of those sample types. Study-wide findings and limitations: Clinical and demographic metadata were provided uncurated, with the amount varying by source and participant.

TCRbeta CDR3 regions were amplified from genomic DNA using the immunoSEQ Assay, a bias-controlled multiplex PCR. As for the original processing: The number of nucleated cells in each sample was estimated from the amplification of reference gene primers within the assay. To quantify the absolute abundance of each unique TCRbeta CDR3 rearrangement, sequence reads were collapsed and filtered. Productive Simpson clonality was computed per sample as the square root of Simpson's diversity index over productive rearrangements. This immuneACCESS table, as held by TCRdb, lists in-frame sequences with V and J called but not all clones. Of the missing ones, under half trace to an unresolved V gene in checked studies; the others have no known cause. V and J calls and clone size are given by that table; D and trimming were obtained from the DNA. Across this sample there are 99,000 or so clones, with around 90% seen only once. Around 6% of the sample belongs to the ten largest clones.

In the case of this clone: Which antigen it targets is not known. Qualities for individual bases were not recorded, and no much larger clone is one base off.

The CDR3 measures 15 amino acids from cysteine to phenylalanine. Solely the CDR3 DNA is kept, with 45 bases framed from the first base. V is cut by 2 bases and J by 4 bases, and the space between the germline ends is 15 bases. As encoded in the germline V gene (reference sequence), CDR1 is GTSNPN while CDR2 is SVGIG. The sequencing input was peripheral blood. Recombination joined TRBV30 with TRBJ2-1; a tentative D match to TRBD2 spans 5 bases. This sequence was found in a human donor in a cohort sampled during active COVID-19. The CDR3 region: CAWSFDYLNYNEQFF. The nucleotide sequence reads TGTGCCTGGAGTTTCGACTACTTAAATTACAATGAGCAGTTCTTC. Full variable domain (CDR3 extended with the reference TRBV30 and TRBJ2-1 proteins): SQTIHQWPATLVQPVGSPLSLECTVEGTSNPNLYWYRQAAGRGLQLLFYSVGIGQISSEVPQNLSASRPQDRQFILSSKKLLLSDSGFYLCAWSFDYLNYNEQFFGPGTRLTVL.